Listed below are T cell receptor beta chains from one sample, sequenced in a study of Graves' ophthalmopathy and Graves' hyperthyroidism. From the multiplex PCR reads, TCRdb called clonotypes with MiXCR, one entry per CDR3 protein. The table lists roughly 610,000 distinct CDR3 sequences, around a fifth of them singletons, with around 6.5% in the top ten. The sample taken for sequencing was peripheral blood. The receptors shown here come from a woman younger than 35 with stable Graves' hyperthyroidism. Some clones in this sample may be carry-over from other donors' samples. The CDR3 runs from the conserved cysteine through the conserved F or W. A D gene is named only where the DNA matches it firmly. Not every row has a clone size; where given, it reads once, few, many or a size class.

TGTGCCAGCAGTGTTTCAGTAAATCAGCCCCAGCATTTT	CASSVSVNQPQHF	.	TRBV2	TRBJ1-5	few
TGTGCCTGGAGACAAACCCGGGGGCCGGATCAGCCCCAGCATTTT	CAWRQTRGPDQPQHF	.	TRBV30	TRBJ1-5	.
TGTGCCAGCACCAGACTAGCGGGGACCCAAGAGACCCAGTACTTC	CASTRLAGTQETQYF	TRBD2	TRBV6-1	TRBJ2-5	.
TGTGCCTGGAGTATGAGAAGAGCCCTGGGTGCCTCTGGCTACACCTTC	CAWSMRRALGASGYTF	.	TRBV30	TRBJ1-2	few
TGTGCCAGCAGTTACAGGGGACAGGGCAATTCACCCCTCCACTTT	CASSYRGQGNSPLHF	TRBD1	TRBV6-5	TRBJ1-6	many
TGTGCCAGCAGCCGCAGGGGAACAGAGACCCAGTACTTC	CASSRRGTETQYF	.	TRBV7-2	TRBJ2-5	.
TGTGCCACCGGACAGGGTGACTATGGCTACACCTTC	CATGQGDYGYTF	TRBD1	TRBV24-1	TRBJ1-2	many
TGTGCCAGCAGCTTGGTGGCTGGGTGGGGTGACACTGAAGCTTTCTTT	CASSLVAGWGDTEAFF	.	TRBV5-6	TRBJ1-1	.
TGTGCCAGCAGCTCAGGGCCCGGAGGGGGCCCAGATACGCAGTATTTT	CASSSGPGGGPDTQYF	.	TRBV7-3	TRBJ2-3	.
TGCAGTGTGCCCCGGGGCCTCCAAGAGACCCAGTACTTC	CSVPRGLQETQYF	.	TRBV20-1	TRBJ2-5	.
TGTGCCAGCAGCCAAAATGCACAGAGGAACACTGAAGCTTTCTTT	CASSQNAQRNTEAFF	.	TRBV3-1	TRBJ1-1	few
TGCAGTGCTAGCGGGGGCCGAGATTACCAAGAGACCCAGTACTTC	CSASGGRDYQETQYF	.	TRBV20-1	TRBJ2-5	.
TGTGCCAGCAGCCAAGAAGGACAGACAGACACCCAGTACTTC	CASSQEGQTDTQYF	.	TRBV3-1	TRBJ2-5	few
TGCGCCAGCAGCCAGACAGGGGACTATGGCTACACCTTC	CASSQTGDYGYTF	TRBD1	TRBV5-1	TRBJ1-2	many
TGTGCCAGCAGTCTGGGGGATACGCAGTATTTT	CASSLGDTQYF	.	TRBV6-1	TRBJ2-3	many
TGTGCCAGCAGAAGGACGTCGGCTAACTATGGCTACACCTTC	CASRRTSANYGYTF	.	TRBV27	TRBJ1-2	.
TGTGCCAGCAGTGAAGGGTCAGGTCCCTATGGCTACACCTTC	CASSEGSGPYGYTF	.	TRBV2	TRBJ1-2	many
TGTGCCAGCAGGCGGGACGGCACTCGGGAGCAGTACTTC	CASRRDGTREQYF	.	TRBV6-1	TRBJ2-7	many
TGTGCCAGCGGACTCCAGTCGGGCCAAGAGACCCAGTACTTC	CASGLQSGQETQYF	.	TRBV6-1	TRBJ2-5	few
TGTGCCAGCTCACCACCTTTCCGATATACTGAAGCTTTCTTT	CASSPPFRYTEAFF	.	TRBV18	TRBJ1-1	many
TGTGCCTGGAACGCGGTCTATGGCTACACCTTC	CAWNAVYGYTF	.	TRBV30	TRBJ1-2	.
TGTGCCAGCAGCGTTATTAGCGGCGACCAAGAGACCCAGTACTTC	CASSVISGDQETQYF	.	TRBV9	TRBJ2-5	few
TGTGCCAGCAGTGAACGGGACAGGGATTACAATCAGCCCCAGCATTTT	CASSERDRDYNQPQHF	TRBD1	TRBV2	TRBJ1-5	many
TGTGCCAGCAGCTTAATCAGCCCGACCCAGTACTTC	CASSLISPTQYF	.	TRBV11-2	TRBJ2-5	many
TGTGCCAGCAGTTACAATGGGGGGATAGGTAATTCACCCCTCCACTTT	CASSYNGGIGNSPLHF	.	TRBV6-5	TRBJ1-6	many
TGTGCCAGCAGAGGAGTCCGTACCGGGACAGGGGGGACTAACTATGGCTACACCTTC	CASRGVRTGTGGTNYGYTF	TRBD1	TRBV6-2/TRBV6-3	TRBJ1-2	.